This T cell receptor beta chain was observed in a study of T cells in Graves' hyperthyroidism and ophthalmopathy. In the study overall: Before any treatment, at initial diagnosis, peripheral blood was collected.

CDR3 size: 15 residues. Germline values: CDR1 SQVTM, CDR2 ANQGSEA. Trimming cost V 4 bases and J 1 base; bases outside gene matches: 4. Hyperthyroidism was newly diagnosed in patients aged 18 to 65 (duration under 2 months). Blood was obtained at the first hyperthyroidism diagnosis, which preceded any ophthalmopathy symptoms. Amplification of TCR beta CDR3 regions used RNA as the template. Initially, a first-round RT-PCR of the TCR CDR3 employed the HTBI primer set. TCRdb fed the multiplex PCR reads into MiXCR, producing one record per CDR3 protein. The sample carries 350,000 or so distinct CDR3 sequences, approximately 17% recorded once.

The receptor was isolated from a woman aged 25 to 39 with Graves' hyperthyroidism that later progressed to Graves' ophthalmopathy. J is TRBJ2-6 and V is TRBV29-1; 7 nucleotides align to TRBD1. Sequencing used blood. The CDR3 spells CSVVGTASGANVLTF. The DNA for the CDR3 is TGCAGCGTTGTCGGGACAGCTTCTGGGGCCAACGTCCTGACTTTC.